This T cell receptor beta chain was captured by sequencing in a study of radiation and T cells in renal cell carcinoma. Study observations and caveats: In blood, top tumor clones expanded by 2 weeks, shrinking by 4. Without pretreatment biopsies, baseline tumor clonotype presence was undetermined.

Germline CDR1 reads LNHDA; CDR2 reads SQIVND (reference sequence). The CDR3 is made up of 16 amino acids. The ends lost 3 bases at V and 0 bases at J; junction bases unmatched: 5. TCRdb keeps only in-frame clones here, not all; method: immunoSEQ multiplex PCR. Among about 78,000 clones listed, 80% to 90% were seen once. Time point reported: blood 4 weeks post-SBRT, at nephrectomy. As to treatment: 15 Gy SBRT to primary tumor, nephrectomy 4 weeks later. Nephrectomy followed 15 Gy stereotactic body radiation by 4 weeks. In the case of this clone: As yet, its antigen is unknown.

The sequence came from a woman between 65 and 79 years old with renal cell carcinoma. The sample here was blood, taken from a patient whose treatment included radiotherapy and nephrectomy. J is TRBJ1-5 and V is TRBV19; 7 bases are a match to TRBD1. The CDR3 is CASSIKQGTSNQPQHF. The CDR3, as DNA: TGTGCCAGTAGTATCAAACAGGGGACTAGCAATCAGCCCCAGCATTTT.